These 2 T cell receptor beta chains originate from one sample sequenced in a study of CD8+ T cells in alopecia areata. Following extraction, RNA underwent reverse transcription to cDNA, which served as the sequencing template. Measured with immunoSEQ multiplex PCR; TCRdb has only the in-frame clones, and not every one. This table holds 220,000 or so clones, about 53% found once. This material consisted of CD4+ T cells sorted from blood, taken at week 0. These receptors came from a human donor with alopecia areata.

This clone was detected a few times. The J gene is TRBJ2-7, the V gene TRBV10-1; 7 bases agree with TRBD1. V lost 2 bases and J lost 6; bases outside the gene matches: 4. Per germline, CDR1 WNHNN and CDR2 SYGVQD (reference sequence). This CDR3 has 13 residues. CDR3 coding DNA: TGCGCCAGCAGTGAGCCGACAGGGTCCGAGCAGTACTTC. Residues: CASSEPTGSEQYF.

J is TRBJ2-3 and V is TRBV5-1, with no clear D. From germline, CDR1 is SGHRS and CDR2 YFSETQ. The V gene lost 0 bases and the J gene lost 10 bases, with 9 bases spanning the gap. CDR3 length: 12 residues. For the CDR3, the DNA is TGCGCCAGCAGCTTGGAAGGGAAGTCGCAGTATTTT. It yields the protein CASSLEGKSQYF.